Below are 10 T cell receptor beta chains sequenced from a single sample in a study of HIV-infected children after antiretroviral therapy interruption. This sample's treatment: PENTA 11 planned treatment interruption arm or continuous ART arm. Unique molecular identifiers were included in an RNA-based 3' RACE TCR library. MiXCR was run by TCRdb on the 3' RACE reads, yielding one entry per CDR3 protein. In the table there are over 15,000 distinct CDR3 sequences, 3.4% of which are singletons. Sequences were derived from CD45RA+ CD4+ T cells from PBMCs, sampled from a donor given antiretroviral therapy, either interrupted or continuous. The subset here: naive CD4+ CD45RA+ CD45RO- T cells. The receptors here all came from a child aged 2-17 years with HIV.

This clonotype was recorded many times. The chain has TRBV3-1 and TRBJ2-1; 9 nucleotides match TRBD1. Trimming removed 4 bases from V and 8 bases from J; junction bases left unmatched: 12. This CDR3 has 16 amino acids. CDR1 and CDR2 (germline): LGHDT, YNNKEL (reference sequence). The CDR3 protein is CASSPGQGLGEYEQFF. In DNA, the CDR3 is TGTGCCAGCAGCCCGGGACAGGGTTTAGGGGAGTATGAGCAGTTCTTC.

This clonotype was counted many times. The V call is TRBV24-1, the J call TRBJ2-5; D might be TRBD1 (6 bases). CDR1 KGHDR and CDR2 SFDVKD come from the germline V gene. The CDR3 has 14 amino acids. V lost 3 bases and J 4 bases, leaving 11 bases between the germline ends. The DNA for the CDR3 is TGTGCCACCAGTGATACAGGGTCGCGAGAGACCCAGTACTTC. This gives the protein CATSDTGSRETQYF.

The V call is TRBV12-5, the J call TRBJ1-5; D remains ambiguous. Germline V CDR1 and CDR2: LGHNT, FRNRAP. V gave up 4 bases and J gave up 3 bases, with 7 bases separating them. The length of the CDR3 is 13 residues. In nucleotides, the CDR3 is TGTGCTAGTGGTTCCATAGTCAATCAGCCCCAGCATTTT. Translation gives CASGSIVNQPQHF.

Within the sample, this clonotype is medium-sized. This chain uses TRBV12-3 or TRBV12-4 with TRBJ2-3; 9 nucleotides agree with TRBD2. The V and J ends lost 3 bases and 11 bases, in that order; junction bases with no gene match: 12. The CDR3 length is 15 residues. In nucleotides, the CDR3 is TGTGCCAGCAGTTTGGAAGCGGGGGGAGGGGCCGTGCAGTATTTT. Translation: CASSLEAGGGAVQYF.

This clonotype was counted at least ten times. The chain joins TRBV3-2 to TRBJ2-3; TRBD1 is the table's D call, not checked against the DNA. TRBV3-2 is listed as a pseudogene. The CDR3 runs to 16 residues. The CDR3 region is CASSQEGGVNTDTQYF. CDR3 nucleotides: TGTGCCAGCAGCCAAGAGGGGGGAGTTAACACAGATACGCAGTATTTT.

This clonotype was detected many times. The gene calls are TRBV30 and TRBJ1-1; D unresolved. V was pared by 2 bases and J by 1 base, with 8 bases between. The germline V gene has CDR1 GTSNPN and CDR2 SVGIG (reference sequence). This CDR3 contains 13 residues. CDR3 loop: CAWSRAGNTEAFF. For the CDR3, the DNA is TGTGCCTGGAGTCGGGCCGGGAACACTGAAGCTTTCTTT.

This clonotype was seen ten or more times. J is TRBJ1-2 and V is TRBV12-3 or TRBV12-4, with 10 bases aligning to TRBD1. CDR3 length equals 13 residues. With 7 bases clipped from V and 8 bases from J, the junction kept 7 bases outside the gene matches. DNA of the CDR3: TGTGCCAGCACCCCGGGACAGGGGAGAGGCTACACCTTC. Translating it yields CASTPGQGRGYTF.

Many counts were recorded for this clonotype. The chain uses TRBV7-3 and TRBJ2-5, with D possibly matching TRBD2 (6 bases). Trimming removed 3 bases at V and 4 bases at J, with 9 bases between. The CDR3 loop spans 13 amino acids. Germline lookup yields CDR1 SGHTA and CDR2 FQGTGA. The CDR3 here is CASSLGGGETQYF. The CDR3 nucleotides read TGTGCCAGCAGCTTGGGGGGTGGAGAGACCCAGTACTTC. The full variable domain, completed using reference TRBV7-3 and TRBJ2-5, is GAGVSQTPSNKVTEKGKYVELRCDPISGHTALYWYRQSLGQGPEFLIYFQGTGAADDSGLPNDRFFAVRPEGSVSTLKIQRTERGDSAVYLCASSLGGGETQYFGPGTRLLVL.

Relative to its sample, this clonotype is medium-sized. A junction boundary mismatches the germline segment, possibly from a read error. This sequence joins TRBV12-3 or TRBV12-4 and TRBJ2-5; D tentatively fits TRBD1 or TRBD2 (5 bases each). The CDR3 length is 17 residues. In DNA, the CDR3 is TGTGCAAGCAGCTTAGATCCTGGGGGTCTTAACCAAGACACCCAGTACTTT. This translates into CASSLDPGGLNQDTQYF.

By share of the sample, this clonotype is medium-sized. The V and J genes are TRBV5-1 and TRBJ1-5; 9 bases are shared with TRBD1. The CDR3 is 15 amino acids. V trimming: 2 bases; J trimming: 7 bases; junction bases outside the gene matches: 7. Germline V gives CDR1 SGHRS, CDR2 YFSETQ. In nucleotides, the CDR3 is TGCGCCAGCAGCTTAACAGGGGGCACGGGACAGCCCCAGCATTTT. Encoded protein: CASSLTGGTGQPQHF. Drawing the rest from reference TRBV5-1 and TRBJ1-5, the complete variable domain is KAGVTQTPRYLIKTRGQQVTLSCSPISGHRSVSWYQQTPGQGLQFLFEYFSETQRNKGNFPGRFSGRQFSNSRSEMNVSTLELGDSALYLCASSLTGGTGQPQHFGDGTRLSIL.